This T cell receptor beta chain emerged from a study of T cell repertoires in cytomegalovirus infection. This clonotype was observed a few times. TCRdb called the reads again in MiXCR, with one record for every CDR3 protein. The sample has 150,000 to 200,000 distinct CDR3 sequences, roughly a fifth seen once; the top ten hold under 3.5%. CDR3 length equals 15 residues. J gave up 4 bases and V 8 bases, and 11 bases lay outside the gene matches. Germline V gene data show CDR1 as SEHNR and CDR2 as FQNEAQ (reference sequence). The rearrangement uses TRBV7-9 and TRBJ2-7; 10 nucleotides align to TRBD1. This clonotype was obtained from a human donor in good health (CMV status not recorded). Some clones in this sample may be carry-over from other donors' samples. The sequencing sample was made of PBMCs. The CDR3 DNA reads as TGTGCCAGCCTGGGGCCGGGACAGGGGAAGTACGAGCAGTACTTC. Its protein is CASLGPGQGKYEQYF.